This T cell receptor beta chain was documented in a study of CD8 T cells in Susac syndrome. When the RNA was reverse transcribed, random hexamers were used with an input of about 0.45 to 1 ug. TCRdb passed the immunoSEQ multiplex PCR reads through MiXCR, listing each CDR3 protein once. Altogether roughly 150,000 distinct CDR3 sequences are present, roughly 95% being singletons, with the ten largest covering 0.16%. CDR1 and CDR2 (germline): SEHNR, FQNEAQ (reference sequence). Unmatched junction bases numbered 3, after V lost 3 bases and J lost 0 bases. This CDR3 comprises 16 residues. This clonotype was sampled from a human donor with Susac syndrome. Sequenced: CD4+ T cells from PBMCs. This chain uses TRBV7-9 with TRBJ2-3, with 10 bases fitting TRBD2. CDR3 nucleotides: TGTGCCAGCAGCTTCTCTAGCGGGGGTAGCACAGATACGCAGTATTTT. As protein: CASSFSSGGSTDTQYF.